The source of this T cell receptor (beta chain) is a study of shared clonotypes between healthy human individuals. Study details: Three plates each covered CD4 naive and memory; CD8 naive two, CD8 memory one. Overall study findings and caveats: Generation of non-shared clonotypes was less probable than generation of clonotypes shared by all four donors.

Unmatched junction bases numbered 3, after V lost 2 bases and J lost 1 base. The CDR3 extends over 17 amino acids. The germline CDR1 and CDR2 sequences are SGHAT and FQNNGV. Repertoires were generated with immunoSEQ multiplex PCR, while TCRdb's copy carries only in-frame clones and drops some. This sample has hundreds of thousands of clones; less than 98% occur once, and the top ten carry about 0.06%. This clone was seen only once. The antigen is not known. Sequenced input: naive CD4+ T cells sorted from blood. Documented subset: CD45RA+ positively selected. The chain joins TRBV11-2 to TRBJ2-1, with 12 bases aligning to TRBD2. The TCR originated in a woman in her twenties or thirties in good health. The CDR3 coding sequence is TGTGCCAGCAGCTTAACTAGCGGGAGGTGGTCCTACAATGAGCAGTTCTTC. It specifies CASSLTSGRWSYNEQFF.